This TCR beta chain originates from a study of spatial heterogeneity in lung cancer. Study-level information: Consistently, beta-chain sequences turned up in larger numbers than alpha-chain sequences did.

The presence of a unique molecular identifier marked each TCR cDNA molecule. A single record per CDR3 protein comes from TCRdb applying MiXCR to the 5' RACE reads. This table holds under 75,000 distinct CDR3 sequences, 10% to 15% found once. The sample holds a few counts of this clonotype. No antigen is known for it. As for time point: sample taken at primary tumor resection. The study sequenced unsorted whole RNA from tumor, nontumor lung or frozen PBMC. There were 72 donors, all of them untreated patients with early-stage non-small cell lung cancer. Findings of the study overall: There were more appearances of ubiquitous expanded tumor TCRs in blood at resection than at follow-up.

The sequence was collected from a male donor with early-stage non-small cell lung cancer. This specimen consisted of PBMCs, obtained at surgery.

The CDR3 DNA follows: TGTGCCAGCATCTTCACAGGCTCAGAGGAAAAACTGTTTTTT. Its protein product is CASIFTGSEEKLFF. V usage is TRBV7-9 and J usage is TRBJ1-4, with D perhaps matching TRBD1 (5 bases). This CDR3 comprises 14 residues. Trimming pared 7 bases from V and 8 bases from J, leaving 17 bases between. CDR1 and CDR2 from the germline V gene are SEHNR and FQNEAQ (reference sequence).